This note documents a single T cell receptor beta chain sequence. cDNA synthesis used the whole RNA isolate, giving expressed TCRB sequences. Profiled with immunoSEQ multiplex PCR; TCRdb holds only in-frame clones, not every one. The top ten clones hold 0.053% of a sample with 200,000 to 300,000 clones, over 65% of them seen once. The data were obtained in a study of beta chain features in type 1 diabetes. Blood was drawn once from each donor into heparinised tubes. The draws averaged about 0.11 L. Via CD45RO/CCR7/CD25/CD127/CD95/CD27, cells of the CD4+ naive, central memory, regulatory and stem cell-like memory subsets were sorted. Over 95% purity was reached by all sorted populations. Sequenced: naive CD4+ T cells from blood. The source of this sequence is a man aged 30 to 45 in good health.

The CDR3 sequence: CSVPNWTGEDTQYF. In DNA, the CDR3 is TGCAGCGTCCCGAACTGGACAGGGGAAGATACGCAGTATTTT. The rearrangement links TRBV29-1 to TRBJ2-3; 9 bases are shared with TRBD1. This CDR3 is 14 amino acids long. The ends lost 6 bases at V and 5 bases at J; junction bases unmatched: 9. The germline gives CDR1 SQVTM, CDR2 ANQGSEA.